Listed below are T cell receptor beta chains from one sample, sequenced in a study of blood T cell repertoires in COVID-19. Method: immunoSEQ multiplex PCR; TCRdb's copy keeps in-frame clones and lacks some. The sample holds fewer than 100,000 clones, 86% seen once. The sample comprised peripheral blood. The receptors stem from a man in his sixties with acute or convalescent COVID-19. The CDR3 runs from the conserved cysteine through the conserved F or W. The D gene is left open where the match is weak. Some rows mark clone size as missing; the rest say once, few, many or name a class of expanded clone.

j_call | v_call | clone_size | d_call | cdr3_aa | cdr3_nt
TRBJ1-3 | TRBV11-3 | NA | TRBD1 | CASSPGQGPGNTIYF | TGTGCCAGCAGCCCGGGACAGGGACCTGGAAACACCATATATTTT
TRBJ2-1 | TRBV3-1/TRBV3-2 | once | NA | CASSQAPSGSYNEQFF | TGTGCCAGCAGCCAAGCGCCCAGCGGGTCCTACAATGAGCAGTTCTTC
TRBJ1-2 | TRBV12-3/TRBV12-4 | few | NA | CASSSSVKSRYTF | TGTGCCAGCAGTTCGTCGGTAAAAAGTCGCTACACCTTC
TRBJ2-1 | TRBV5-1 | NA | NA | CASSLSGNSLDEQFF | TGCGCCAGCAGCTTGTCGGGAAACTCCCTTGATGAGCAGTTCTTC
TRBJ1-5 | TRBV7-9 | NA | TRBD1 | CASSLGQGVGNQPQHF | TGTGCCAGCAGCCTCGGACAGGGGGTTGGAAATCAGCCCCAGCATTTT
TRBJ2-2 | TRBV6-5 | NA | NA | CASRQVTGELFF | TGTGCCAGCCGCCAGGTCACCGGGGAGCTGTTTTTT
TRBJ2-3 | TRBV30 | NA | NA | CAWSVDGDTQYF | TGTGCCTGGAGTGTCGATGGCGATACGCAGTATTTT
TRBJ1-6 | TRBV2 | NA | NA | CASTWVAGNSPLHF | TGTGCCAGCACATGGGTGGCGGGTAATTCACCCCTCCACTTT
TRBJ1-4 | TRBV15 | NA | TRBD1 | CATSSGTGGGEKLFF | TGTGCCACCAGCAGTGGGACAGGGGGCGGTGAAAAACTGTTTTTT
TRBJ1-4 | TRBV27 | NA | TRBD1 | CASSRDRGGPNEKLFF | TGTGCCAGCAGTAGGGACAGGGGAGGACCGAATGAAAAACTGTTTTTT
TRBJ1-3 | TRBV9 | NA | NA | CASSVVTGSNTIYF | TGTGCCAGCAGCGTAGTCACAGGGAGCAACACCATATATTTT
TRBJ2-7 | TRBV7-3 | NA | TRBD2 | CASSHGLAGSGEQYF | TGTGCCAGCAGCCATGGACTAGCGGGTTCTGGCGAGCAGTACTTC
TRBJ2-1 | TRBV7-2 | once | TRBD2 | CASSSSGRALYEQFF | TGTGCCAGCAGCTCTAGCGGGAGGGCCCTCTATGAGCAGTTCTTC
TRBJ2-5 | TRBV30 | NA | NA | CAWRDRETQYF | TGTGCCTGGAGAGACAGAGAGACCCAGTACTTC
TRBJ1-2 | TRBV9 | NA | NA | CASSVGRGSYGYTF | TGTGCCAGCAGCGTAGGAAGGGGTAGCTATGGCTACACCTTC
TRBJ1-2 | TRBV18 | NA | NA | CASSPSDGGANYGYTF | TGTGCCAGCTCACCCTCCGACGGGGGAGCTAACTATGGCTACACCTTC
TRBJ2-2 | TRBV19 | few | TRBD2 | CASSIPLAGGPGELFF | TGTGCCAGTAGTATTCCCCTAGCGGGAGGGCCCGGGGAGCTGTTTTTT
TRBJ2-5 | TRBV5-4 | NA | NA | CASSLQGAQETQYF | TGTGCCAGCAGCCTTCAGGGTGCCCAAGAGACCCAGTACTTC
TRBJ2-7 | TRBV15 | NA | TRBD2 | CATSPGLAIYEQYF | TGTGCCACCAGCCCGGGACTAGCCATCTACGAGCAGTACTTC
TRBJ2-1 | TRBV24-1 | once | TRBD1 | CATGQDIHEQFF | TGTGCCACGGGACAGGATATCCATGAGCAGTTCTTC
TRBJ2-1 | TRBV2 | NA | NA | CASSEWAANLDNEQFF | TGTGCCAGCAGTGAGTGGGCCGCTAACCTGGACAATGAGCAGTTCTTC
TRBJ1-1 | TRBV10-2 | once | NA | CASSQNLQVGGGNTEAFF | TGCGCCAGCAGTCAAAACCTCCAGGTGGGCGGGGGTAACACTGAAGCTTTCTTT
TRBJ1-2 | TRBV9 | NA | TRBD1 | CASSVGQGLNYGYTF | TGTGCCAGCAGCGTAGGACAGGGATTGAACTATGGCTACACCTTC
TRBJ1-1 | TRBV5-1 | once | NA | CASSPRGGNPEAFF | TGCGCCAGCAGCCCTAGGGGGGGGAACCCTGAAGCTTTCTTT
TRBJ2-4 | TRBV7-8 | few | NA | CASSLEAGAKNIQYF | TGTGCCAGCAGCTTAGAGGCGGGAGCCAAAAACATTCAGTACTTC
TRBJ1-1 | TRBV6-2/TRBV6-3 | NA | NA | CASSYSVTEAFF | TGTGCCAGCAGTTACAGCGTCACTGAAGCTTTCTTT
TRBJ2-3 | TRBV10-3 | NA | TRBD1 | CAISRDSSTDTQYF | TGTGCCATCAGTCGGGACAGTAGCACAGATACGCAGTATTTT